Shown below are 20 T cell receptor beta chains from a single sample sequenced in a study of T cells after somatic rescue of genetic block. The assay was immunoSEQ multiplex PCR, and TCRdb's table has in-frame clones only and misses some. The repertoire holds 14,000 to 15,000 clones, with about 70% as singletons. Sequencing was done on a sample of peripheral blood mononuclear cells (PBMCs). The receptors come from a boy aged 5-17 years.

The rearrangement uses TRBV19 and TRBJ2-6; either TRBD1 or TRBD2 may fit D (5 bases each). The V gene's germline CDR1 is LNHDA and CDR2 SQIVND (reference sequence). This CDR3 is 16 amino acids long. Trimming shortened V by 3 bases and J by 0 bases, and 9 bases separated the two germline ends. CDR3 sequence: CASSMTGTSGANVLTF. DNA for the CDR3: TGTGCCAGTAGTATGACGGGGACCTCTGGGGCCAACGTCCTGACTTTC. Complete variable domain (other parts from reference TRBV19 and TRBJ2-6): DGGITQSPKYLFRKEGQNVTLSCEQNLNHDAMYWYRQDPGQGLRLIYYSQIVNDFQKGDIAEGYSVSREKKESFPLTVTSAQKNPTAFYLCASSMTGTSGANVLTFGAGSRLTVL.

The genes are TRBV7-6 and TRBJ2-3, with D maybe TRBD1 (6 bases). Germline V gene lookup returns CDR1 SGHVS and CDR2 FNYEAQ. There are 14 residues in the CDR3. Trimming took off 7 bases at V and 4 bases at J, with 15 bases between the two ends. The CDR3: CASTLWTEADTQYF. The CDR3 DNA reads TGTGCCAGCACCCTGTGGACAGAAGCAGATACGCAGTATTTT.

The rearrangement uses TRBV30 and TRBJ2-3, with TRBD2 identical over 11 bases. The CDR3 runs 21 residues. The trim removed 2 bases at V and 1 base at J, leaving 20 bases unmatched. Germline-derived CDR1 and CDR2 are GTSNPN and SVGIG (reference sequence). The CDR3 nucleotides are TGTGCCTGGAGTATTAAAATTGGGATGGTAGCGGGAGGGCCGGGCACAGATACGCAGTATTTT. Protein sequence: CAWSIKIGMVAGGPGTDTQYF.

The V call is TRBV18, the J call TRBJ2-7; 7 bases are shared with TRBD1. The germline CDR1 and CDR2 sequences are KGHSH and LQKENI. CDR3 size: 16 residues. With V trimmed by 5 bases and J by 5 bases, 15 bases remained unmatched. CDR3 DNA sequence: TGTGCCAGCTCATCTTTATACAGGGGCGGCAGGGACGAGCAGTACTTC. Residues: CASSSLYRGGRDEQYF. The variable domain in full, with the rest retrieved from reference TRBV18 and TRBJ2-7, is NAGVMQNPRHLVRRRGQEARLRCSPMKGHSHVYWYRQLPEEGLKFMVYLQKENIIDESGMPKERFSAEFPKEGPSILRIQQVVRGDSAAYFCASSSLYRGGRDEQYFGPGTRLTVT.

CDR3 DNA sequence: TGTGCCATCAGTGAGGAGCAGCGGGAGATCCGCCCCGACTACAATGAGCAGTTCTTC. Translating gives CAISEEQREIRPDYNEQFF. The chain recombines TRBV10-3 with TRBJ2-1; the match to TRBD2 covers 8 bases. The V gene end was trimmed by 2 bases and the J gene end by 3 bases; junction bases not matched to a gene: 15. Germline CDR1 is ENHRY and CDR2 is SYGVKD. This CDR3 has 19 residues.

This clone was found a few times. The chain employs TRBV11-2 and TRBJ2-6; possibly TRBD1 or TRBD2 for D (5 bases each). The CDR3 contains 16 residues. V was trimmed by 1 base and J by 3 bases, leaving 10 bases between them. Germline CDR1 reads SGHAT; CDR2 reads FQNNGV. In DNA, the CDR3 is TGTGCCAGCAGCTTAGTATGGGGGTATGGGGCCAACGTCCTGACTTTC. Translating gives CASSLVWGYGANVLTF.

The gene calls are TRBV13 and TRBJ1-5; D unclear. Germline CDR1 is PRHDT and CDR2 is FYEKMQ (reference sequence). The length of the CDR3 is 17 residues. Trimming stripped 1 base from V and 1 base from J, with 14 bases between. CDR3 nucleotides: TGTGCCAGCAGCTTAGAATTGGGAGGAATAAGCAATCAGCCCCAGCATTTT. Translation: CASSLELGGISNQPQHF.

The rearrangement links TRBV5-1 to TRBJ2-3; D is uncertain. This CDR3 spans 13 amino acids. V lost 1 base to trimming and J lost 5 bases, with 8 bases between them. Germline V gene data show CDR1 as SGHRS and CDR2 as YFSETQ. The CDR3 DNA reads as TGCGCCAGCAGCTTGAACAGATTAGATACGCAGTATTTT. As protein: CASSLNRLDTQYF.

CDR3 residues: CASSSPGLAGGQETQYF. The CDR3 DNA reads as TGTGCCAGCAGCTCGCCGGGACTAGCGGGGGGGCAAGAGACCCAGTACTTC. This sequence joins TRBV11-2 and TRBJ2-5, with 16 bases matching TRBD2. V shed 4 bases, J shed 2 bases, and the junction held 4 bases outside the gene matches. The CDR3 is made up of 17 amino acids. CDR1 is SGHAT and CDR2 is FQNNGV in the germline V gene.

The J gene is TRBJ2-1, the V gene TRBV27, with 7 bases lining up with TRBD2. Germline lookup yields CDR1 MNHEY and CDR2 SMNVEV (reference sequence). The CDR3 has 15 residues. J lost 7 bases, V lost 2 bases, and 8 bases had no gene match. CDR3 amino acids: CASSLRRERVNEQFF. Written as DNA, the CDR3 is TGTGCCAGCAGTTTACGGCGGGAGCGGGTGAATGAGCAGTTCTTC.

This clone was recorded only once. Within the sample, other DNA sequences also encode this same CDR3. The rearrangement joins TRBV30 to TRBJ1-5, with unresolved D. This CDR3 contains 15 residues. The V end lost 2 bases, the J end lost 5 bases, and 16 bases lay between the germline ends. Germline V CDR1 and CDR2: GTSNPN, SVGIG (reference sequence). The CDR3 region is CAWSPTGSGHQPQHF. In DNA form, the CDR3 reads TGTGCCTGGAGTCCAACCGGGTCAGGTCATCAGCCCCAGCATTTT.

V and J are TRBV5-1 and TRBJ2-5, with D maybe TRBD2 (5 bases). CDR1 is SGHRS, CDR2 YFSETQ, per germline. V gave up 2 bases and J gave up 0 bases, with 8 bases separating them. The CDR3 contains 14 residues. The CDR3 region has the DNA TGCGCCAGCAGCTTCGGACTGTACCAAGAGACCCAGTACTTC. Amino acid sequence: CASSFGLYQETQYF.

The chain uses TRBV28 and TRBJ1-1; D unclear. The V end lost 3 bases, the J end lost 1 base, and 12 bases lay between the germline ends. The CDR3 consists of 15 residues. Germline assignment: CDR1 MDHEN and CDR2 SYDVKM. The CDR3 region has the DNA TGTGCCAGCAGTTTCCCCGGACTCCCGAACACTGAAGCTTTCTTT. It is translated as CASSFPGLPNTEAFF.

The chain couples TRBV6-5 to TRBJ2-5, with D unresolved. The CDR3 runs 12 residues. CDR1 and CDR2 from the germline V gene are MNHEY and SVGAGI. V shed 7 bases and J shed 2 bases, with 8 bases lying between them. This CDR3 reads CASNGPQETQYF. CDR3 nucleotide sequence: TGTGCCAGCAACGGCCCACAAGAGACCCAGTACTTC.

V is TRBV19 and J is TRBJ1-5; 9 bases agree with TRBD1. V dropped 10 bases and J dropped 5; count of bases not matched to a gene: 12. The CDR3 loop spans 15 amino acids. Germline loops: CDR1 LNHDA, CDR2 SQIVND (reference sequence). The CDR3, as DNA: TGTGCCAATAGACGAGGGGACAGGGAGCATCAGCCCCAGCATTTT. As protein: CANRRGDREHQPQHF. Together with reference TRBV19 and TRBJ1-5, the CDR3 gives the full variable domain: DGGITQSPKYLFRKEGQNVTLSCEQNLNHDAMYWYRQDPGQGLRLIYYSQIVNDFQKGDIAEGYSVSREKKESFPLTVTSAQKNPTAFYLCANRRGDREHQPQHFGDGTRLSIL.

This chain uses TRBV5-1 with TRBJ2-7, with 8 nucleotides matching TRBD1. V shed 5 bases, J shed 3 bases, and the junction held 10 bases outside the gene matches. Looked up from germline, CDR1 is SGHRS and CDR2 is YFSETQ. This CDR3 has 15 amino acids. The CDR3 nucleotides are TGCGCCAGCAGATTCGGACAGGGAGTCATCTACGAGCAGTACTTC. Protein product: CASRFGQGVIYEQYF.

The chain couples TRBV9 to TRBJ2-3; perhaps TRBD1 as D (7 bases). Germline CDR1 SGDLS, CDR2 YYNGEE. V was trimmed by 0 bases and J by 3 bases, leaving 17 bases between them. The CDR3 runs 17 residues. The CDR3 DNA follows: TGTGCCAGCAGCGTAGGGAGGGGGCTAGCTATTACAGATACGCAGTATTTT. This translates into CASSVGRGLAITDTQYF.

CDR3: CASSQGTGGGQPQHF. The CDR3 DNA is TGTGCCAGCAGCCAAGGAACAGGGGGAGGGCAGCCCCAGCATTTT. The chain recombines TRBV4-2 with TRBJ1-5; 8 bases fit TRBD1. The germline CDR1 and CDR2 sequences are LGHNA and YNFKEQ. V lost 1 base, J lost 7 bases, and 6 bases stayed unmatched. This CDR3 spans 15 amino acids.

V gene TRBV28 combines with J gene TRBJ1-2; no reliable D call. CDR3 length equals 11 residues. Between the trimmed V and J ends, which lost 4 bases and 4 bases, there was a span of 4 bases. The germline V gene encodes CDR1 MDHEN and CDR2 SYDVKM. The CDR3 region has the DNA TGTGCCAGCAGTTACGGCTATGGCTACACCTTC. Its protein is CASSYGYGYTF.

In its sample, this clone is medium-sized (0.01 to 0.1%). This chain uses TRBV18 with TRBJ1-5, with D possibly being TRBD1 (5 bases). This CDR3 is 15 amino acids long. V was trimmed by 0 bases and J by 5 bases, leaving 11 bases between them. Germline lookup yields CDR1 KGHSH and CDR2 LQKENI. For the CDR3, the DNA is TGTGCCAGCTCACCACCTTTGGCCAGGGATCAGCCCCAGCATTTT. It yields the protein CASSPPLARDQPQHF.